The 24 T cell receptor beta chains listed next were all sequenced from one sample in a study of Ad26.COV2.S vaccination and SARS-CoV-2 variants. TCRdb's copy holds only in-frame clones and misses some; the assay was immunoSEQ multiplex PCR. The sample records fewer than 900,000 clones, about 89% being singletons. As to treatment: 15 to 20 received Ad26.COV2.S at low or high dose, single or two shots; a few received placebo; per-sample allocation not given. Sampling occurred on day 63 after the first vaccine or placebo injection. This sample comprised peripheral blood, obtained in a trial of Ad26.COV2.S vaccine versus placebo. Receptors originate from a person aged 18 to 65 who received the Ad26.COV2.S COVID-19 vaccine or a placebo.

The chain has TRBV25-1 and TRBJ1-2; 8 nucleotides line up with TRBD1. Germline values: CDR1 MGHDK, CDR2 SYGVNS. With V trimmed by 4 bases and J by 4 bases, 5 bases remained unmatched. This CDR3 comprises 14 residues. The CDR3 nucleotides read TGTGCCAGCAGTGCGACAGGGGCGCGCTATGGCTACACCTTC. Its protein product is CASSATGARYGYTF.

The rearrangement joins TRBV11-2 to TRBJ1-3, with 9 bases that match TRBD1. Trimming removed 5 bases from V and 1 base from J; junction bases left unmatched: 3. From germline, CDR1 is SGHAT and CDR2 FQNNGV. The CDR3 spans 15 residues. DNA for the CDR3: TGTGCCAGCAGCACCGGGACAGGGTCTGGAAACACCATATATTTT. It codes for CASSTGTGSGNTIYF.

The chain recombines TRBV5-1 with TRBJ1-4; 9 positions agree with TRBD1. Unmatched junction bases numbered 6, after V lost 4 bases and J lost 5 bases. The CDR3 has 15 amino acids. CDR1 and CDR2 (germline): SGHRS, YFSETQ. The CDR3 loop is CASSVSQGANEKLFF. CDR3 in DNA: TGCGCCAGCAGCGTTTCACAGGGGGCAAATGAAAAACTGTTTTTT.

The rearrangement links TRBV4-3 to TRBJ2-7; D is perhaps TRBD2 (7 bases). Trimming took off 5 bases at V and 2 bases at J, with 13 bases between the two ends. The CDR3 covers 14 residues. Germline loops: CDR1 LGHNA, CDR2 YSLEER. CDR3 bases: TGCGCCAGCAGCGCGGGGGCGAAAGCCTACGAGCAGTACTTC. Its translation is CASSAGAKAYEQYF.

This rearrangement joins TRBV7-9 to TRBJ2-7; 14 bases line up with TRBD2. The germline CDR1 and CDR2 sequences are SEHNR and FQNEAQ (reference sequence). CDR3 length: 17 residues. V shed 0 bases and J 5 bases; nucleotides not matched to a gene: 6. The chain's CDR3 is CASSLAPGLAGGNEQYF. The CDR3 nucleotides are TGTGCCAGCAGCTTAGCCCCAGGACTAGCGGGAGGCAACGAGCAGTACTTC. Filled out from reference TRBV7-9 and TRBJ2-7, the complete variable domain reads DTGVSQNPRHKITKRGQNVTFRCDPISEHNRLYWYRQTLGQGPEFLTYFQNEAQLEKSRLLSDRFSAERPKGSFSTLEIQRTEQGDSAMYLCASSLAPGLAGGNEQYFGPGTRLTVT.

The V gene is TRBV27, the J gene TRBJ1-2; 8 positions match TRBD1. In germline, CDR1 is MNHEY, CDR2 SMNVEV (reference sequence). J was trimmed by 1 base and V by 2 bases; bases with no gene match: 9. There are 17 residues in the CDR3. As DNA, the CDR3 is TGTGCCAGCAGTTTAGTACCAGGGGGCGTTGGTAACTATGGCTACACCTTC. As protein: CASSLVPGGVGNYGYTF.

V is TRBV19 and J is TRBJ2-7, with no clear D. The V and J ends lost 4 bases and 1 base respectively, with 11 bases between them. The V gene's germline CDR1 is LNHDA and CDR2 SQIVND (reference sequence). This CDR3 has 14 residues. CDR3 sequence: CASSRTTDSYEQYF. In DNA, the CDR3 is TGTGCCAGTAGTAGGACGACTGATTCCTACGAGCAGTACTTC.

V and J are TRBV9 and TRBJ2-7; TRBD2 aligns across 11 bases. The CDR3 runs to 15 residues. Germline assignment: CDR1 SGDLS and CDR2 YYNGEE. V dropped 4 bases and J dropped 5; count of bases not matched to a gene: 8. Written as DNA, the CDR3 is TGTGCCAGCAGCCTCCGACTAGCGGGACTCGACGAGCAGTACTTC. Its translation is CASSLRLAGLDEQYF.

V gene TRBV12-3 or TRBV12-4 combines with J gene TRBJ1-4, with D unclear. The V gene lost 6 bases and the J gene lost 5 bases, with 10 bases spanning the gap. This CDR3 region has 13 residues. DNA of the CDR3: TGTGCCAGCAGCCGTGCGGGGAATGAAAAACTGTTTTTT. Residues: CASSRAGNEKLFF.

The gene calls are TRBV3-1 (or the pseudogene TRBV3-2) and TRBJ2-3; a weak D match, TRBD2 (5 bases). Trimming stripped 2 bases from V and 1 base from J, with 10 bases between. The CDR3 extends over 15 amino acids. The germline V gene has CDR1 LGHDT and CDR2 YNNKEL (reference sequence). The CDR3 sequence: CASSQLAVGTDTQYF. The CDR3 DNA reads as TGTGCCAGCAGCCAACTAGCTGTGGGCACAGATACGCAGTATTTT.

This clone showed up just a few times. The V gene is TRBV11-2, the J gene TRBJ2-7; no clear D gene. Germline CDR1 SGHAT, CDR2 FQNNGV. CDR3 length equals 13 residues. V dropped 5 bases and J dropped 5 bases, with 13 bases sitting between them. The CDR3 here is CASSPVYRDEQYF. CDR3 nucleotide sequence: TGTGCCAGCAGCCCCGTTTACCGGGACGAGCAGTACTTC.

The genes are TRBV6-6 and TRBJ2-7, with D possibly matching TRBD2 (6 bases). Germline CDR1 is MNHNY and CDR2 is SVGAGI (reference sequence). The CDR3 sequence is 13 residues long. Trimming cost V 2 bases and J 3 bases, with 8 bases left between them. The CDR3 nucleotides are TGTGCCAGCAGTTACGGGCGGGACTACGAGCAGTACTTC. As protein: CASSYGRDYEQYF.

The chain carries TRBV11-2 and TRBJ2-1; tentative D call: TRBD2 (5 bases). Deletions cut 8 bases from V and 0 bases from J, with 8 bases between. Germline lookup yields CDR1 SGHAT and CDR2 FQNNGV. The CDR3 runs 13 residues. CDR3 amino acids: CASRRDSYNEQFF. CDR3 in DNA: TGTGCCAGCCGCCGGGACTCCTACAATGAGCAGTTCTTC.

CDR3 in DNA: TGTGCCAGCTCATCACGGGGAGGTCAAGAGACCCAGTACTTC. Protein: CASSSRGGQETQYF. This chain uses TRBV18 with TRBJ2-5; possibly TRBD2 for D (6 bases). This CDR3 has 14 residues. The germline V gene encodes CDR1 KGHSH and CDR2 LQKENI. V was cut by 5 bases and J by 2 bases, with 12 bases left in between.

V and J are TRBV2 and TRBJ2-2, with D tentatively TRBD1 or TRBD2 (6 bases each). This CDR3 contains 15 residues. With 5 bases removed from V and 4 bases from J, the gap between germline ends came to 14 bases. Germline-derived CDR1 and CDR2 are SNHLY and FYNNEI. The CDR3 here is CASSPARGPTGELFF. The CDR3 DNA follows: TGTGCCAGCAGTCCGGCTCGGGGGCCCACCGGGGAGCTGTTTTTT.

V is TRBV30 and J is TRBJ1-2; 7 bases align to TRBD1. Germline CDR1 and CDR2: GTSNPN and SVGIG (reference sequence). This CDR3 is 12 amino acids long. Losses at the gene ends were 7 bases for V and 2 bases for J; bases not matched to a gene: 4. CDR3: CAFYRGNYGYTF. The CDR3 region has the DNA TGTGCCTTCTACAGGGGAAACTATGGCTACACCTTC.

The rearrangement joins TRBV11-2 to TRBJ2-7, with D possibly being TRBD2 (5 bases). Between the trimmed V and J ends, which lost 3 bases and 3 bases, there was a span of 12 bases. This CDR3 region has 14 residues. Germline V gives CDR1 SGHAT, CDR2 FQNNGV. In nucleotides, the CDR3 is TGTGCCAGCAGCTTTAGTGTTAGCGACTACGAGCAGTACTTC. Protein product: CASSFSVSDYEQYF.

This sequence joins TRBV11-3 and TRBJ2-7; TRBD1 or TRBD2 may be the D gene (5 bases each). V was pared by 2 bases and J by 6 bases, with 14 bases between. This CDR3 comprises 14 residues. The V gene's germline CDR1 is SGHNT and CDR2 YENEEA. This CDR3 reads CASSLRPEGSEQYF. In nucleotides, the CDR3 is TGTGCCAGCAGCTTAAGGCCTGAGGGGTCCGAGCAGTACTTC.

The chain has TRBV5-1 and TRBJ1-4, with a tentative D call TRBD1 (6 bases). Deletions cut 0 bases from V and 1 base from J, with 7 bases between. The germline CDR1 and CDR2 sequences are SGHRS and YFSETQ. This CDR3 is 15 amino acids long. The CDR3 DNA is TGCGCCAGCAGCTTGGCGGGACAAACTAATGAAAAACTGTTTTTT. Its translation: CASSLAGQTNEKLFF. The variable domain in full, completed from reference TRBV5-1 and TRBJ1-4, reads KAGVTQTPRYLIKTRGQQVTLSCSPISGHRSVSWYQQTPGQGLQFLFEYFSETQRNKGNFPGRFSGRQFSNSRSEMNVSTLELGDSALYLCASSLAGQTNEKLFFGSGTQLSVL.

The chain employs TRBV4-1 and TRBJ2-7; tentatively, D is TRBD1 (6 bases). The CDR3 is made up of 13 amino acids. V lost 3 bases, J lost 7 bases, and 13 bases lay in between. Germline V gene lookup returns CDR1 MGHRA and CDR2 YSYEKL. DNA for the CDR3: TGCGCCAGCAGCCAGCTCGGTCAGGGGGAGCAGTACTTC. Amino acids: CASSQLGQGEQYF.

The gene calls are TRBV18 and TRBJ2-3; either TRBD1 or TRBD2 may fit D (5 bases each). Germline CDR1 KGHSH, CDR2 LQKENI. This CDR3 spans 16 amino acids. V dropped 1 base and J dropped 2 bases, with 13 bases sitting between them. CDR3 loop: CASSPLGTEITDTQYF. The CDR3 bases are TGTGCCAGCTCACCACTCGGGACCGAGATCACAGATACGCAGTATTTT.

In regard to this clone: The same CDR3 also results from other DNA sequences found in this sample. The chain uses TRBV30 and TRBJ2-5; no clear D. CDR3 size: 11 residues. V was cut by 0 bases and J by 5 bases, with 4 bases left in between. The germline CDR1 and CDR2 sequences are GTSNPN and SVGIG (reference sequence). CDR3 sequence reads: CAWSVLETQYF. DNA of the CDR3: TGTGCCTGGAGTGTACTTGAGACCCAGTACTTC.

This clone was counted once. The CDR3: CASSQGRGQYF. The CDR3, as DNA: TGTGCCAGCAGCCAGGGGAGGGGACAGTACTTC. J is TRBJ2-7 and V is TRBV6-5; a weak D match, TRBD2 (7 bases). V lost 6 bases to trimming and J lost 10 bases, with 13 bases between them. The CDR3 runs 11 residues. From germline, CDR1 is MNHEY and CDR2 SVGAGI.

The J gene is TRBJ2-2, the V gene TRBV5-4; D remains ambiguous. Trimming cost V 0 bases and J 4 bases, with 13 bases left between them. Germline V gives CDR1 SGHNT, CDR2 YYREEE (reference sequence). The CDR3 loop spans 16 amino acids. The CDR3 sequence: CASSLASAFPTGELFF. In DNA form, the CDR3 reads TGTGCCAGCAGCTTGGCTAGTGCCTTCCCCACCGGGGAGCTGTTTTTT.